Reported below is one T cell receptor beta chain. It was with 60 Vbeta and 13 Jbeta primers that the PCR ran. Assay: immunoSEQ multiplex PCR; the TCRdb copy retains only in-frame clones and omits some. The sample lists under 200,000 clones, around 74% occurring once. Germline V gene data show CDR1 as SQVTM and CDR2 as ANQGSEA. V lost 3 bases to trimming and J lost 3 bases, with 9 bases between them. This CDR3 has 12 residues. This specimen comes from a study of cytomegalovirus exposure and HLA in healthy donors. Source material: PBMCs. This chain connects TRBV29-1 to TRBJ2-7, with D unclear. The receptor was isolated from a female donor in good health and CMV-seronegative. DNA for the CDR3: TGCAGCGTTGAGGGCATCGACTACGAGCAGTACTTC. Protein product: CSVEGIDYEQYF.